This TCR beta chain was sequenced for a study of radiotherapy plus CTLA-4 blockade in lung cancer. Overall study results and limits: Early blood T cell clone dynamics reportedly forecast response best, with interferon-beta.

A remark on this clone: The target antigen is unknown.

V was clipped by 5 bases and J by 9 bases; unmatched bases: 8. The germline V gene has CDR1 SGHDN and CDR2 FVKESK. The CDR3 spans 13 residues. The data were produced by immunoSEQ multiplex PCR, yet TCRdb's version contains in-frame clones alone and is incomplete. The sample lists roughly 120,000 clones; nearly 80% were seen once. The V and J genes are TRBV14 and TRBJ2-3, with 7 bases that match TRBD2. The input for sequencing was peripheral blood, taken from a patient treated with radiotherapy plus ipilimumab. The clonotype comes from a human donor with non-small cell lung cancer who had a partial response to radiotherapy plus ipilimumab. The CDR3 loop reads CASSSSWRGTQYF. The CDR3 DNA is TGTGCCAGCAGCTCGAGCTGGCGGGGGACGCAGTATTTT.